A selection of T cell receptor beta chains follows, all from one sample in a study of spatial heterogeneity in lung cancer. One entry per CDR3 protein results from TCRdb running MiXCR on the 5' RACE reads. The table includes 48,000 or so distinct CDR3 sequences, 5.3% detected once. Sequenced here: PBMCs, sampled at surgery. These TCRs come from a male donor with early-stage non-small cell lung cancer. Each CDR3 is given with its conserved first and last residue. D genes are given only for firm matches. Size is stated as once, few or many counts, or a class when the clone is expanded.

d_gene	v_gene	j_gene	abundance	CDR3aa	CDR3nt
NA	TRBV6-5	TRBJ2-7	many	CASSYLSPRGEQYF	TGTGCCAGCAGTTACCTGAGTCCCCGAGGCGAGCAGTACTTC
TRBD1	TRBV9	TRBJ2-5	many	CASSRTGGLQETQYF	TGTGCCAGCAGCCGGACAGGGGGTCTCCAAGAGACCCAGTACTTC
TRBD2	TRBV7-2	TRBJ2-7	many	CASSLSSLAGYEQYF	TGTGCCAGCAGCTTGAGTTCACTAGCGGGCTACGAGCAGTACTTC
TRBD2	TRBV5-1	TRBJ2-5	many	CASSPGSGRRYGTQYF	TGCGCCAGCAGCCCGGGTAGCGGGAGGCGTTACGGGACCCAGTACTTC
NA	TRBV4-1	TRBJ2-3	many	CASNSRGRGADTQYF	TGCGCCAGCAACTCTAGGGGGAGGGGTGCAGATACGCAGTATTTT
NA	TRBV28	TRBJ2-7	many	CASRPPDSPSYEQYF	TGTGCCAGCAGGCCTCCGGACAGCCCCTCCTACGAGCAGTACTTC
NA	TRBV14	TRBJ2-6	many	CASSPGLSSGANVLTF	TGTGCCAGCAGCCCGGGGCTTAGCTCTGGGGCCAACGTCCTGACTTTC
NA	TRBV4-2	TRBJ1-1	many	CASSQVGQNTEAFF	TGTGCCAGCAGCCAAGTTGGACAGAACACTGAAGCTTTCTTT
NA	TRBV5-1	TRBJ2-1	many	CASSLSQLLDEQFF	TGCGCCAGCAGCTTGAGTCAGCTACTTGATGAGCAGTTCTTC
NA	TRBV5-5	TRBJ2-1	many	CASSLDQLRGDEQFF	TGTGCCAGCAGCTTGGACCAGCTCCGAGGCGATGAGCAGTTCTTC
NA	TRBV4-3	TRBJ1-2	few	CASSQDTGTWTGNYGYTF	TGCGCCAGCAGCCAAGATACGGGGACTTGGACTGGAAACTATGGCTACACCTTC
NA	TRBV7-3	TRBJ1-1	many	CASSFSGNTEAFF	TGTGCCAGCAGCTTTTCAGGGAACACTGAAGCTTTCTTT
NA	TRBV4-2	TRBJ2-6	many	CASSQADSPLNVLTF	TGTGCCAGCAGCCAAGCCGACAGTCCACTTAACGTCCTGACTTTC
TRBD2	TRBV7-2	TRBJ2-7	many	CASSSAGTIPYEQYF	TGTGCCAGCAGCTCCGCCGGGACTATCCCCTACGAGCAGTACTTC
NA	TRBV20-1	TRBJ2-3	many	CSAPGSMGKDTQYF	TGCAGTGCTCCGGGGTCCATGGGTAAAGATACGCAGTATTTT